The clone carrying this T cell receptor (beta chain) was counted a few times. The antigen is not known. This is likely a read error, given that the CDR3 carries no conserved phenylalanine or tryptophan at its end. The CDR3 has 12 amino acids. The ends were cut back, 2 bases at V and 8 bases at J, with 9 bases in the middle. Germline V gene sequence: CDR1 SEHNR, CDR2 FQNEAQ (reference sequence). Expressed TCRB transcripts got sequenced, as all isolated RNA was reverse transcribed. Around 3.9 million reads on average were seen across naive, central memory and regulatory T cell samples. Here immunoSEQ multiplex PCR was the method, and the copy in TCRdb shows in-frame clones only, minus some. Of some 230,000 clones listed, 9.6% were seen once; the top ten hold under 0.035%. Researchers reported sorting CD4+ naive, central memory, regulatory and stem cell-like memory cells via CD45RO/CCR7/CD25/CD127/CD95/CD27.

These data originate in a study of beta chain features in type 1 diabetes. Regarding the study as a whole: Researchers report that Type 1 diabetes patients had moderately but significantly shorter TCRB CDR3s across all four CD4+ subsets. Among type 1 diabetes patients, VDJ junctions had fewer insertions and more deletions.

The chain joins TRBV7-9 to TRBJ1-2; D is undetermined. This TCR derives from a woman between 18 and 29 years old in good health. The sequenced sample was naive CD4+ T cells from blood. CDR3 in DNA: TGTGCCAGCAGCTTAAATTCGGGAGGCTACACCCTC. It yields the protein CASSLNSGGYTL.